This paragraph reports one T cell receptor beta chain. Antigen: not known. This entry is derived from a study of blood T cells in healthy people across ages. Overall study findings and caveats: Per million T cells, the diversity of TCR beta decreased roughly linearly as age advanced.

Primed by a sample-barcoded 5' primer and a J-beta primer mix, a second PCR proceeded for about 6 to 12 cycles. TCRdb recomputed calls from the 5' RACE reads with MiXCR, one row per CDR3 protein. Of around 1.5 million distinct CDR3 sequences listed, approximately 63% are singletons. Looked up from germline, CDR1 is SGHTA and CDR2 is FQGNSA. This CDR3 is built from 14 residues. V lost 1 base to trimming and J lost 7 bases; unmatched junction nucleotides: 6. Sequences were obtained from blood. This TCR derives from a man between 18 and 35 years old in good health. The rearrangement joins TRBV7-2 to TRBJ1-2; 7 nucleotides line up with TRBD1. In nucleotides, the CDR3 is TGTGCCAGCAGCTTAGTAGGACAGGCTTCTGGCTACACCTTC. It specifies CASSLVGQASGYTF.